This paragraph covers one TCR beta chain sequence. Its antigen is unidentified. The V segment lost 3 bases and the J segment 5 bases; nucleotides outside the gene matches: 1. The V gene's germline CDR1 is MNHEY and CDR2 SMNVEV (reference sequence). This CDR3 is 15 amino acids long. Treatment defined: approximately 18 received Ad26.COV2.S at low or high dose, single or two shots; several received placebo; per-sample allocation not given. Collection of samples fell on day 63 after the first vaccine or placebo injection. The data originate from a study of Ad26.COV2.S vaccination and SARS-CoV-2 variants. Study at large: Sample donor was a member of the COV1001 Ad26.COV2.S trial arm. The authors gave Ad26.COV2.S intramuscularly, either once or twice 56 days apart.

Study outcomes and limitations: After vaccination, substantial breadth of spike-specific CD8+ and CD4+ responses was reported. Greater spike-specific TCR breadth was seen in vaccine recipients than in placebo recipients.

The data were produced by immunoSEQ multiplex PCR, yet TCRdb's version contains in-frame clones alone and is incomplete. The data show 200,000 to 300,000 clones, with roughly 88% seen just once and about 10% held by the top ten. The sequencing used peripheral blood, collected in a trial of Ad26.COV2.S vaccine versus placebo. The source of this sequence is a person between 18 and 59 years old who received the Ad26.COV2.S COVID-19 vaccine or a placebo. The J gene is TRBJ2-3, the V gene TRBV27, with TRBD2 identical over 14 bases. The CDR3 DNA sequence: TGTGCCAGCAGTTTGACTAGCGGGGGGGGAGATACGCAGTATTTT. The encoded protein is CASSLTSGGGDTQYF.